Below are 25 T cell receptor beta chains sequenced from a single sample in a study of T cells in Graves' hyperthyroidism and ophthalmopathy. RNA transcripts provided the source from which TCR beta CDR3 regions were amplified. First-round RT-PCR of the TCR CDR3 relied on the HTBI primer set. MiXCR, applied by TCRdb to the multiplex PCR reads, yields one record per CDR3 protein. The data contain hundreds of thousands of distinct CDR3 sequences, 45% of them seen just once; the ten biggest clones take up more than 7%. Source material: peripheral blood or thyroid tissue (not recorded which). These receptors came from an adult man with Graves' disease, either hyperthyroidism or ophthalmopathy (not recorded which).

The gene calls are TRBV7-2 and TRBJ1-1; 9 bases match TRBD1. Looked up from germline, CDR1 is SGHTA and CDR2 is FQGNSA. The CDR3 sequence is 15 residues long. The V segment lost 5 bases and the J segment 1 base; nucleotides outside the gene matches: 5. The chain's CDR3 is CASSLDRGTNTEAFF. CDR3 DNA: TGTGCCAGCAGCCTCGACAGGGGGACGAACACTGAAGCTTTCTTT.

The chain carries TRBV19 and TRBJ1-1, with TRBD1 as a possible D gene (6 bases). The V end lost 3 bases, the J end lost 5 bases, and 10 bases lay between the germline ends. The germline V gene encodes CDR1 LNHDA and CDR2 SQIVND (reference sequence). The CDR3 has 13 residues. This chain's CDR3 is CASSIGTPTEAFF. The DNA for the CDR3 is TGTGCCAGTAGTATTGGGACACCGACTGAAGCTTTCTTT.

This clonotype appeared a few times. The chain joins TRBV30 to TRBJ1-6, with a tentative D call TRBD1 (5 bases). Per germline, CDR1 GTSNPN and CDR2 SVGIG (reference sequence). Trimming shortened V by 5 bases and J by 7 bases, and 12 bases separated the two germline ends. The CDR3 is 13 residues long. The CDR3 region is CAWQTVVNSPLHF. The CDR3 DNA reads as TGTGCCTGGCAGACAGTAGTAAATTCACCCCTCCACTTT.

This clonotype was found a few times. CDR3 in amino acids: CASSPDPPDQPQHF. CDR3 DNA: TGTGCCAGCAGCCCGGACCCTCCCGATCAGCCCCAGCATTTT. This rearrangement joins TRBV7-8 to TRBJ1-5; D gene uncertain. The CDR3 spans 14 residues. Trimming took off 5 bases at V and 5 bases at J, with 13 bases between the two ends. Germline loops: CDR1 SGHVS, CDR2 FQNEAQ.

The chain is built from TRBV11-2 and TRBJ2-4; tentatively, D is TRBD2 (5 bases). Germline V gives CDR1 SGHAT, CDR2 FQNNGV. Trimming shortened V by 4 bases and J by 6 bases, and 16 bases separated the two germline ends. The CDR3 extends over 15 amino acids. The CDR3 bases are TGTGCCAGCAGCTCCTTCGGGAAAAGGGTAAACATTCAGTACTTC. Its translation is CASSSFGKRVNIQYF. Full variable domain (outside the CDR3, taken from reference TRBV11-2 and TRBJ2-4): EAGVAQSPRYKIIEKRQSVAFWCNPISGHATLYWYQQILGQGPKLLIQFQNNGVVDDSQLPKDRFSAERLKGVDSTLKIQPAKLEDSAVYLCASSSFGKRVNIQYFGAGTRLSVL.

This clonotype was observed many times. V and J are TRBV10-3 and TRBJ1-6, with D uncertain. Germline assignment: CDR1 ENHRY and CDR2 SYGVKD. The V end lost 3 bases, the J end lost 7 bases, and 7 bases lay between the germline ends. The CDR3 length is 13 residues. The CDR3 sequence: CAISDSGNSPLHF. CDR3 nucleotide sequence: TGTGCCATCAGTGATTCGGGGAATTCACCCCTCCACTTT.

The chain employs TRBV24-1 and TRBJ2-5, with 12 bases matching TRBD1. J lost 5 bases, V lost 2 bases, and 5 bases had no gene match. The CDR3 runs to 16 residues. Germline CDR1 reads KGHDR; CDR2 reads SFDVKD. The DNA for the CDR3 is TGTGCCACCAGTGATTCAGGGACAGGGGGCGGTGAGACCCAGTACTTC. Protein sequence: CATSDSGTGGGETQYF.

The CDR3 region is CASSTPGSSYEQYF. The CDR3 nucleotides are TGTGCCAGCAGCACCCCAGGGAGCTCCTACGAGCAGTACTTC. The chain links TRBV5-5 to TRBJ2-7; D could derive from TRBD1 or TRBD2 (5 bases each). The CDR3 spans 14 residues. V was shortened by 4 bases and J by 0 bases, with 11 bases between the two germline ends. The germline gives CDR1 SGHKS, CDR2 YYEKEE (reference sequence).

This clonotype has more than one count but fewer than ten. The J gene is TRBJ2-7, the V gene TRBV9; D is tentatively TRBD1 or TRBD2 (5 bases each). V was clipped by 0 bases and J by 6 bases, with 13 bases between them. Germline CDR1 SGDLS, CDR2 YYNGEE. This CDR3 is 14 amino acids long. The DNA of the CDR3 is TGTGCCAGCAGCGTAGCGATAGGGACGGGCGAGCAGTACTTC. Its translation is CASSVAIGTGEQYF.

The chain carries TRBV7-2 and TRBJ2-7; 11 bases agree with TRBD2. V shed 5 bases and J 5 bases; nucleotides not matched to a gene: 11. In germline, CDR1 is SGHTA, CDR2 FQGNSA. The CDR3 sequence is 16 residues long. The CDR3 DNA is TGTGCCAGCAGCCCGCACCCAACTAGCGGGGGCGACGAGCAGTACTTC. Residues: CASSPHPTSGGDEQYF.

Many counts were recorded for this clonotype. This sequence joins TRBV7-2 and TRBJ1-2; 8 bases align to TRBD1. Germline V gene data show CDR1 as SGHTA and CDR2 as FQGNSA. CDR3 length equals 16 residues. V dropped 1 base and J dropped 8; count of bases not matched to a gene: 12. CDR3 nucleotides: TGTGCCAGCAGCTTAGGGACTAGGCAGGGGGCTAACGGCTACACCTTC. The encoded protein is CASSLGTRQGANGYTF.

The sample holds many counts of this clonotype. CDR3 nucleotide sequence: TGTGCCAGCAGTTACTCGGGGGGGGAGCTGTTTTTT. It codes for CASSYSGGELFF. The chain is built from TRBV6-5 and TRBJ2-2; no reliable D call. The V end lost 0 bases, the J end lost 8 bases, and 4 bases lay between the germline ends. The CDR3 runs to 12 residues. The V gene's germline CDR1 is MNHEY and CDR2 SVGAGI.

The CDR3 reads CSGGTGSSYNSPLHF. The DNA of the CDR3 is TGCAGTGGAGGGACAGGGAGCTCCTATAATTCACCCCTCCACTTT. The J gene is TRBJ1-6, the V gene TRBV29-1; TRBD1 matches 9 bases. CDR1 SQVTM and CDR2 ANQGSEA come from the germline V gene. There are 15 residues in the CDR3.

The chain has TRBV7-3 and TRBJ2-7; tentatively, D is TRBD1 or TRBD2 (5 bases each). Trimming stripped 6 bases from V and 3 bases from J, with 18 bases between. Germline V CDR1 and CDR2: SGHTA, FQGTGA. The length of the CDR3 is 15 residues. The chain's CDR3 is CASSGAGQGGYEQYF. CDR3 coding DNA: TGTGCCAGCAGTGGGGCGGGTCAGGGCGGCTACGAGCAGTACTTC.

V and J are TRBV9 and TRBJ2-7; weak D call: TRBD2 (6 bases). Germline V CDR1 and CDR2: SGDLS, YYNGEE. The CDR3 contains 16 residues. Trimming took off 0 bases at V and 3 bases at J, with 16 bases between the two ends. For the CDR3, the DNA is TGTGCCAGCAGCGTAGCGAGTACTAGCCTTATCTACGAGCAGTACTTC. This gives the protein CASSVASTSLIYEQYF.

In its sample, this clonotype was seen a few times. The chain carries TRBV5-6 and TRBJ1-1; the D gene is possibly TRBD1 (6 bases). Germline V gene data show CDR1 as SGHDT and CDR2 as YYEEEE. CDR3 size: 13 residues. V lost 4 bases, J lost 3 bases, and 10 bases lay in between. The CDR3 reads CASSAGTHTEAFF. The CDR3 nucleotides read TGTGCCAGCAGCGCCGGGACACACACTGAAGCTTTCTTT. The variable domain in full, completed from reference TRBV5-6 and TRBJ1-1, reads DAGVTQSPTHLIKTRGQQVTLRCSPKSGHDTVSWYQQALGQGPQFIFQYYEEEERQRGNFPDRFSGHQFPNYSSELNVNALLLGDSALYLCASSAGTHTEAFFGQGTRLTVV.

This clonotype was seen only a few times. J is TRBJ1-1 and V is TRBV20-1; the match to TRBD1 covers 9 bases. V lost 2 bases, J lost 4 bases, and 5 bases stayed unmatched. Per the germline V gene, CDR1 is DFQATT and CDR2 is SNEGSKA (reference sequence). This CDR3 is 14 amino acids long. CDR3 loop: CSARINRGLTEAFF. DNA of the CDR3: TGCAGTGCTAGAATCAACAGGGGGCTCACTGAAGCTTTCTTT.

The chain is built from TRBV10-3 and TRBJ2-7, with D possibly TRBD2 on 5 matching bases. CDR1 ENHRY and CDR2 SYGVKD come from the germline V gene. This CDR3 is 14 amino acids long. Trimming took 6 bases from V and 0 from J, leaving 12 bases between them. CDR3 amino acids: CAISLRRASYEQYF. The DNA for the CDR3 is TGTGCCATCAGCTTACGGCGGGCCTCCTACGAGCAGTACTTC.

This clonotype appeared a single time. The chain uses TRBV7-9 and TRBJ1-4; 9 bases are shared with TRBD1. J gave up 7 bases and V 6 bases, and 9 bases lay outside the gene matches. CDR1 and CDR2 (germline): SEHNR, FQNEAQ (reference sequence). This CDR3 has 15 amino acids. CDR3: CASRVGQGGSEKLFF. CDR3 bases: TGTGCCAGCAGGGTGGGACAGGGCGGTAGTGAAAAACTGTTTTTT.

On this clonotype itself: With a much larger clone just one base away, this may be a read error. The rearrangement links TRBV2 to TRBJ1-1; 8 bases are a match to TRBD1. This CDR3 is 11 amino acids long. J lost 6 bases, V lost 8 bases, and 2 bases had no gene match. The germline gives CDR1 SNHLY, CDR2 FYNNEI. The CDR3 region is CASDRGSEAFF. CDR3 sequence (DNA): TGTGCCAGCGACAGGGGCTCTGAAGCTTTCTTT.

This chain connects TRBV5-4 to TRBJ1-2; tentative D call: TRBD1 (5 bases). Germline V gives CDR1 SGHNT, CDR2 YYREEE (reference sequence). Trimming shortened V by 4 bases and J by 1 base, and 14 bases separated the two germline ends. This CDR3 contains 15 residues. The CDR3, as DNA: TGTGCCAGCAGCCAAGATGGGGGAGGTAACTATGGCTACACCTTC. Its protein product is CASSQDGGGNYGYTF.

The CDR3 nucleotides read TGTGCCAGCACCTCGGGGACAGGGGGCAATGGCTACACCTTC. Translated: CASTSGTGGNGYTF. V is TRBV6-1 and J is TRBJ1-2; 12 nucleotides match TRBD1. The germline gives CDR1 MNHNS, CDR2 SASEGT. After removal of 7 bases from V and 6 bases from J, the junction contained 6 bases not matched to a gene. This CDR3 has 14 amino acids.

This clonotype was seen at least ten times. V usage is TRBV15 and J usage is TRBJ1-5; D perhaps matches TRBD1 (5 bases). This CDR3 is 15 amino acids long. Germline CDR1 reads LNHNV; CDR2 reads YYDKDF (reference sequence). With 1 base removed from V and 7 bases from J, the gap between germline ends came to 14 bases. CDR3 amino acids: CATSRGGAQGQPQHF. CDR3 sequence (DNA): TGTGCCACCAGCAGAGGAGGGGCGCAGGGACAGCCCCAGCATTTT.

This clonotype appeared a single time. This clone may be a read error of a much larger clone one base away. This chain joins TRBV6-5 and TRBJ2-7; 7 bases are a match to TRBD1. The CDR3 has 15 amino acids. Germline V gives CDR1 MNHEY, CDR2 SVGAGI. Here the CDR3 reads CATSVHPGQLPEQYF. DNA of the CDR3: TGTGCCACCAGTGTCCATCCGGGACAGCTTCCAGAGCAGTACTTC.

The sample holds a few counts of this clonotype. The chain recombines TRBV2 with TRBJ1-2; perhaps TRBD1 as D (5 bases). Germline CDR1 and CDR2: SNHLY and FYNNEI. This CDR3 contains 15 residues. Trimming cost V 8 bases and J 4 bases, with 20 bases left between them. The CDR3 DNA reads as TGTGCCAGCGGGGTAATATTGAGCGGGGGCTATGGCTACACCTTC. Translating gives CASGVILSGGYGYTF.